The clone carrying this T cell receptor (beta chain) came up once. The source of the sample is a study of blood T cells in healthy people across ages. The germline V and J ends were trimmed by 4 bases and 2 bases, with 15 bases remaining between them. Per germline, CDR1 SGHRS and CDR2 YFSETQ. The CDR3 is made up of 15 amino acids. Combining a sample-barcoded 5' primer with a J-beta primer mix, a second PCR ran for 7 to 11 cycles. TCRdb redid the calling of the 5' RACE reads with MiXCR, one entry per CDR3 protein. Seen here are about 1,400,000 distinct CDR3 sequences, around two fifths observed once, and the top ten hold 7.9%.

The chain carries TRBV5-1 and TRBJ1-1, with a possible D match to TRBD1 (5 bases). The clonotype comes from a woman aged 18 to 35 in good health. The sample consisted of blood. Here the CDR3 DNA reads TGCGCCAGCAGCGAACGACCGGACATTAACACTGAAGCTTTCTTT. It yields the protein CASSERPDINTEAFF.